These 2 T cell receptor beta chains originate from one sample sequenced in a study of blood T cells in healthy people across ages. The authors ran a second PCR of about 7 to 12 cycles using a sample-barcoded 5' primer and a J-beta primer mix. TCRdb used MiXCR to reprocess the 5' RACE reads, holding one entry per CDR3 protein. The data contain over 950,000 distinct CDR3 sequences, under 40% of them singletons. The sequencing input was blood. These TCRs come from a man aged 18 to 30 in good health.

The chain is built from TRBV5-1 and TRBJ1-6, with D perhaps TRBD1 (5 bases). CDR1 is SGHRS and CDR2 is YFSETQ in the germline V gene. This CDR3 is 16 amino acids long. Deletions cut 3 bases from V and 8 bases from J, with 18 bases between. CDR3 nucleotide sequence: TGCGCCAGCAGCTCGGTTACGGGACGGGGAGATTCACCCCTCCACTTT. Translated: CASSSVTGRGDSPLHF.

V usage is TRBV6-2 or TRBV6-3 and J usage is TRBJ2-1; 10 bases match TRBD2. This CDR3 is built from 15 residues. Germline lookup yields CDR1 MNHEY and CDR2 SVGEGT. J was trimmed by 6 bases and V by 6 bases; bases with no gene match: 8. CDR3 nucleotide sequence: TGTGCCAGCAGCCACCTAGCGGGGGAGCCCAATGAGCAGTTCTTC. It yields the protein CASSHLAGEPNEQFF.